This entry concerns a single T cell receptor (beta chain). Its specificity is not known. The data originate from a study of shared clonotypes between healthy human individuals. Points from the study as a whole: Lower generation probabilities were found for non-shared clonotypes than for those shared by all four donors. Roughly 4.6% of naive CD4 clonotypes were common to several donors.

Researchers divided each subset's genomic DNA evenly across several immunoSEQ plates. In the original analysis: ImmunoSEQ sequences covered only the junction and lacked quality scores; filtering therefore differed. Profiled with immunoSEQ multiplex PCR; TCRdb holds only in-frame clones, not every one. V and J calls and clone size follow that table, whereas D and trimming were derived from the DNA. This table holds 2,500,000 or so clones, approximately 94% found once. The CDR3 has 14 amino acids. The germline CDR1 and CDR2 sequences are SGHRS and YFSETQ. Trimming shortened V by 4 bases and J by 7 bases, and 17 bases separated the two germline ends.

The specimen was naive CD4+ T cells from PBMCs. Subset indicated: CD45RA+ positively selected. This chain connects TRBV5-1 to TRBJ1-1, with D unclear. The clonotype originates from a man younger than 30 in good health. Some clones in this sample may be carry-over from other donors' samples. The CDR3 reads CASSPLPDSHEAFF. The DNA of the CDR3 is TGCGCCAGCAGCCCCCTCCCGGATTCACATGAAGCTTTCTTT. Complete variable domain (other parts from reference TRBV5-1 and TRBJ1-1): KAGVTQTPRYLIKTRGQQVTLSCSPISGHRSVSWYQQTPGQGLQFLFEYFSETQRNKGNFPGRFSGRQFSNSRSEMNVSTLELGDSALYLCASSPLPDSHEAFFGQGTRLTVV.